These 32 T cell receptor beta chains share one sample of origin, sequenced in a study of shared clonotypes between healthy human individuals. Sequenced by immunoSEQ multiplex PCR; TCRdb stores in-frame clones only, minus some. Of 600,000 to 750,000 clones listed, about two thirds are singletons. The sample was memory CD4+ T cells sorted from blood. Subset described: CD45RA-negative fraction. The receptors here all came from a woman in her twenties or thirties in good health.

The sample holds a few counts of this clone. The chain is built from TRBV7-9 and TRBJ2-7; TRBD2 might be the D (6 bases). This CDR3 contains 13 residues. Deletions cut 4 bases from V and 3 bases from J, with 10 bases between. Germline CDR1 reads SEHNR; CDR2 reads FQNEAQ (reference sequence). CDR3 residues: CASSSSAGYEQYF. The CDR3 DNA sequence: TGTGCCAGCAGCTCTAGCGCTGGCTACGAGCAGTACTTC. Together with reference TRBV7-9 and TRBJ2-7, the CDR3 gives the full variable domain: DTGVSQNPRHKITKRGQNVTFRCDPISEHNRLYWYRQTLGQGPEFLTYFQNEAQLEKSRLLSDRFSAERPKGSFSTLEIQRTEQGDSAMYLCASSSSAGYEQYFGPGTRLTVT.

This clone was observed a few times. V is TRBV2 and J is TRBJ2-3, with D possibly TRBD2 on 6 matching bases. Trimming cost V 5 bases and J 3 bases, with 15 bases left between them. From germline, CDR1 is SNHLY and CDR2 FYNNEI. The CDR3 totals 15 residues. CDR3 loop: CASSTPRGRTDTQYF. CDR3 DNA: TGTGCCAGCAGTACCCCCCGGGGGAGGACAGATACGCAGTATTTT.

This chain uses TRBV10-3 with TRBJ2-7; 9 bases are shared with TRBD1. The germline V gene encodes CDR1 ENHRY and CDR2 SYGVKD. The length of the CDR3 is 13 residues. With V trimmed by 7 bases and J by 5 bases, 6 bases remained unmatched. The CDR3 protein is CAIKGTGFNEQYF. The CDR3 coding sequence is TGTGCCATCAAAGGGACAGGGTTTAACGAGCAGTACTTC.

The rearrangement joins TRBV15 to TRBJ2-7; D gene uncertain. V was shortened by 0 bases and J by 3 bases, with 6 bases between the two germline ends. Looked up from germline, CDR1 is LNHNV and CDR2 is YYDKDF (reference sequence). The CDR3 is 13 residues long. The CDR3 spells CATSRERFYEQYF. CDR3 bases: TGTGCCACCAGCAGAGAACGATTCTACGAGCAGTACTTC.

This clone came up a few times. The CDR3 is CASSSQHGQGSEAFF. The CDR3 nucleotides read TGTGCCAGCAGCTCACAACACGGACAGGGGTCTGAAGCTTTCTTT. The chain has TRBV7-9 and TRBJ1-1; TRBD1 matches 9 bases. This CDR3 spans 15 amino acids. After removal of 4 bases from V and 6 bases from J, the junction contained 9 bases not matched to a gene. Per germline, CDR1 SEHNR and CDR2 FQNEAQ (reference sequence).

The rearrangement joins TRBV7-9 to TRBJ1-1, with D possibly matching TRBD1 (6 bases). CDR3 size: 17 residues. Germline assignment: CDR1 SEHNR and CDR2 FQNEAQ (reference sequence). V lost 4 bases, J lost 1 base, and 19 bases lay in between. CDR3 sequence reads: CASSWGAIGRSNTEAFF. The CDR3 bases are TGTGCCAGCAGCTGGGGGGCAATTGGACGGTCGAACACTGAAGCTTTCTTT.

This clone was detected ten times or more. The V gene is TRBV20-1, the J gene TRBJ1-2, with D uncertain. The CDR3 has 11 residues. Germline CDR1 DFQATT, CDR2 SNEGSKA (reference sequence). Between the trimmed V and J ends, which lost 6 bases and 11 bases, there was a span of 16 bases. The CDR3 DNA sequence: TGCAGTGCCGGGCGGGAGGGAGGATACACCTTC. Translation gives CSAGREGGYTF.

This clone has ten or more counts. The CDR3 is CASNPRPGFHEQYF. The CDR3 coding sequence is TGTGCCAGCAACCCTAGACCCGGGTTTCACGAGCAGTACTTC. This chain connects TRBV28 to TRBJ2-7; D is ambiguous. Germline lookup yields CDR1 MDHEN and CDR2 SYDVKM. This CDR3 spans 14 amino acids. Trimming shortened V by 7 bases and J by 5 bases, and 18 bases separated the two germline ends.

V usage is TRBV19 and J usage is TRBJ2-4, with TRBD1 matching 11 bases. Germline trimming cut 3 bases from V and 10 bases from J; bases unmatched to any gene: 2. The CDR3 length is 13 residues. Germline CDR1 reads LNHDA; CDR2 reads SQIVND (reference sequence). The chain's CDR3 is CASSMGQGGIQYF. The CDR3 coding sequence is TGTGCCAGTAGTATGGGACAGGGGGGGATTCAGTACTTC.

The V gene is TRBV5-5, the J gene TRBJ2-5; D possibly corresponds to TRBD1 (6 bases). CDR1 and CDR2 from the germline V gene are SGHKS and YYEKEE (reference sequence). Trimming removed 4 bases from V and 5 bases from J, with 21 bases in between. The CDR3 contains 16 residues. In DNA, the CDR3 is TGTGCCAGCAGCCTACCGCTGACAGGCCCCGGGGAGACCCAGTACTTC. Amino acids: CASSLPLTGPGETQYF. Looking up the rest from reference TRBV5-5 and TRBJ2-5 gives the full variable domain: DAGVTQSPTHLIKTRGQQVTLRCSPISGHKSVSWYQQVLGQGPQFIFQYYEKEERGRGNFPDRFSARQFPNYSSELNVNALLLGDSALYLCASSLPLTGPGETQYFGPGTRLLVL.

V and J are TRBV20-1 and TRBJ2-2; D is undetermined. V was pared by 5 bases and J by 2 bases, with 3 bases between. The length of the CDR3 is 11 residues. Looked up from germline, CDR1 is DFQATT and CDR2 is SNEGSKA (reference sequence). The CDR3 sequence is CSAPNTGELFF. In nucleotides, the CDR3 is TGCAGTGCTCCCAACACCGGGGAGCTGTTTTTT.

The gene calls are TRBV28 and TRBJ1-2, with D perhaps TRBD1 (6 bases). Germline CDR1 and CDR2: MDHEN and SYDVKM. V was pared by 6 bases and J by 4 bases, with 15 bases between. The CDR3 sequence is 14 residues long. CDR3 sequence reads: CASRKQGARYGYTF. For the CDR3, the DNA is TGTGCCAGCAGGAAACAGGGTGCCCGCTATGGCTACACCTTC.

V and J are TRBV10-3 and TRBJ1-1; TRBD1 aligns across 7 bases. The CDR3 contains 16 residues. Looked up from germline, CDR1 is ENHRY and CDR2 is SYGVKD. Trimming took 2 bases from V and 0 from J; bases not matched to a gene: 6. CDR3 protein: CAISERQGSMNTEAFF. CDR3 nucleotides: TGTGCCATCAGTGAGAGACAGGGAAGCATGAACACTGAAGCTTTCTTT.

The chain combines TRBV19 with TRBJ2-7, with D uncertain. V gave up 1 base and J gave up 2 bases, with 12 bases separating them. The CDR3 spans 15 residues. Germline-derived CDR1 and CDR2 are LNHDA and SQIVND (reference sequence). CDR3 nucleotide sequence: TGTGCCAGTAGTATAGTAGGCAGGCCCCCCTACGAGCAGTACTTC. Its protein is CASSIVGRPPYEQYF. The full variable domain, with the rest looked up from reference TRBV19 and TRBJ2-7, is DGGITQSPKYLFRKEGQNVTLSCEQNLNHDAMYWYRQDPGQGLRLIYYSQIVNDFQKGDIAEGYSVSREKKESFPLTVTSAQKNPTAFYLCASSIVGRPPYEQYFGPGTRLTVT.

V and J are TRBV28 and TRBJ1-3, with D uncertain. The V gene lost 3 bases and the J gene lost 0 bases, with 9 bases spanning the gap. Germline V gene sequence: CDR1 MDHEN, CDR2 SYDVKM. This CDR3 region has 15 residues. CDR3: CASSLYRSSGNTIYF. The CDR3 DNA follows: TGTGCCAGCAGTTTGTATCGTAGCTCTGGAAACACCATATATTTT.

This clone was picked up one time. A much larger clone differs from this one at a single base, so this may be a read error. This chain uses TRBV9 with TRBJ2-7, with 12 bases matching TRBD2. Germline V gives CDR1 SGDLS, CDR2 YYNGEE. This CDR3 spans 14 amino acids. V was pared by 5 bases and J by 4 bases, with 4 bases of the junction left unmatched. The CDR3 nucleotides read TGTGCCAGCAGGCGGACTAGCGGGACTTACGAGCAGTACTTC. It translates to CASRRTSGTYEQYF.

The chain couples TRBV7-8 to TRBJ1-5; 8 bases map to TRBD1. The CDR3 runs to 15 residues. Per the germline V gene, CDR1 is SGHVS and CDR2 is FQNEAQ. V trimming: 3 bases; J trimming: 7 bases; junction bases outside the gene matches: 8. In nucleotides, the CDR3 is TGTGCCAGCAGCTTTGACAGGGGAAGAGGGCAGCCCCAGCATTTT. Translating gives CASSFDRGRGQPQHF.

The V gene is TRBV10-3, the J gene TRBJ2-3; no clear D gene. From germline, CDR1 is ENHRY and CDR2 SYGVKD. V was cut by 8 bases and J by 0 bases, with 15 bases left in between. This CDR3 is 15 amino acids long. CDR3 DNA: TGTGCCATCGGCTTGGACGGCACCAGCACAGATACGCAGTATTTT. It translates to CAIGLDGTSTDTQYF.

The chain has TRBV27 and TRBJ2-5; D call uncertain. Germline CDR1 is MNHEY and CDR2 is SMNVEV (reference sequence). Trimming stripped 5 bases from V and 5 bases from J, with 12 bases between. CDR3 length: 13 amino acids. The CDR3 DNA reads as TGTGCCAGCAGTCAACGCGAAGGGGAGACCCAGTACTTC. This gives the protein CASSQREGETQYF.

V gene TRBV11-2 combines with J gene TRBJ1-4, with D perhaps TRBD1 (5 bases). This CDR3 is 15 amino acids long. The V end was cut by 2 bases, the J end by 14 bases, with 21 bases between. Germline V gene data show CDR1 as SGHAT and CDR2 as FQNNGV. The CDR3 is CASSLIVKGAEQLFF. CDR3 DNA sequence: TGTGCCAGCAGCTTAATAGTTAAAGGGGCTGAGCAGCTGTTTTTT. Filled out from reference TRBV11-2 and TRBJ1-4, the complete variable domain reads EAGVAQSPRYKIIEKRQSVAFWCNPISGHATLYWYQQILGQGPKLLIQFQNNGVVDDSQLPKDRFSAERLKGVDSTLKIQPAKLEDSAVYLCASSLIVKGAEQLFFGSGTQLSVL.

As for this clone: The identical CDR3 is also encoded by other nucleotide sequences in the sample. The rearrangement joins TRBV20-1 to TRBJ2-7; D gene ambiguous. CDR1 is DFQATT and CDR2 is SNEGSKA in the germline V gene (reference sequence). Trimming removed 3 bases from V and 3 bases from J, with 6 bases in between. This CDR3 has 11 amino acids. CDR3 nucleotide sequence: TGCAGTGCTAGTCGGAGCTACGAGCAGTACTTC. Protein: CSASRSYEQYF.

As to this clone: The same CDR3 also results from other DNA sequences found in this sample. CDR3 in amino acids: CASSLGTATGELFF. The CDR3 DNA reads as TGCGCCAGCAGCCTCGGGACAGCAACCGGGGAGCTGTTTTTT. V gene TRBV5-1 combines with J gene TRBJ2-2; 7 bases are a match to TRBD1. The V gene end was trimmed by 4 bases and the J gene end by 5 bases; junction bases not matched to a gene: 5. From germline, CDR1 is SGHRS and CDR2 YFSETQ. The CDR3 has 14 amino acids.

V gene TRBV5-5 combines with J gene TRBJ2-7, with D maybe TRBD1 (8 bases). Trimming cost V 3 bases and J 5 bases, with 21 bases left between them. Germline CDR1 is SGHKS and CDR2 is YYEKEE (reference sequence). The CDR3 has 16 residues. CDR3 nucleotides: TGTGCCAGCAGCTGGAGACAAAAACAGGGGGGGCACGAGCAGTACTTC. Residues: CASSWRQKQGGHEQYF.

V gene TRBV20-1 combines with J gene TRBJ2-7, with 7 bases fitting TRBD2. V dropped 6 bases and J dropped 2; count of bases not matched to a gene: 1. CDR3 length: 11 residues. Germline CDR1 is DFQATT and CDR2 is SNEGSKA (reference sequence). CDR3 coding DNA: TGCAGTGCAGGACTAGCCTACGAGCAGTACTTC. It codes for CSAGLAYEQYF.

On this clone: Other DNA sequences in this sample translate to the same CDR3. The chain's CDR3 is CASSRQETQYF. The CDR3 nucleotides read TGTGCCAGCAGCCGACAAGAGACCCAGTACTTC. The chain employs TRBV6-5 and TRBJ2-5; D gene ambiguous. V lost 6 bases and J lost 2, with 4 bases in between. CDR1 MNHEY and CDR2 SVGAGI come from the germline V gene. The CDR3 is made up of 11 amino acids.

J is TRBJ2-5 and V is TRBV5-6; TRBD2 might be the D (6 bases). Germline V gene sequence: CDR1 SGHDT, CDR2 YYEEEE. The V gene lost 4 bases and the J gene lost 7 bases, with 32 bases spanning the gap. This CDR3 region has 19 residues. The CDR3 loop is CASSRIEGGVGAVFPTQYF. CDR3 DNA sequence: TGTGCCAGCAGCCGGATCGAAGGAGGGGTGGGAGCGGTATTCCCGACCCAGTACTTC.

This chain links TRBV5-1 with TRBJ2-7; D unresolved. V was pared by 5 bases and J by 4 bases, with 13 bases between. CDR1 and CDR2 from the germline V gene are SGHRS and YFSETQ. This CDR3 is built from 13 residues. The CDR3 here is CASRPSELYEQYF. The CDR3 bases are TGCGCCAGCAGGCCTAGTGAGTTATACGAGCAGTACTTC.

CDR3 DNA sequence: TGTGCCAGCAGCTTGGCCCTGACGGGTAGCACCGGGGAGCTGTTTTTT. This sequence encodes CASSLALTGSTGELFF. The chain employs TRBV5-6 and TRBJ2-2; D is uncertain. V gave up 0 bases and J gave up 4 bases, with 13 bases separating them. The CDR3 length is 16 residues. Germline V lookup: CDR1 SGHDT, CDR2 YYEEEE. The complete variable domain, with remaining parts taken from reference TRBV5-6 and TRBJ2-2, reads DAGVTQSPTHLIKTRGQQVTLRCSPKSGHDTVSWYQQALGQGPQFIFQYYEEEERQRGNFPDRFSGHQFPNYSSELNVNALLLGDSALYLCASSLALTGSTGELFFGEGSRLTVL.

On this clone itself: Other DNA variants within this sample encode the same CDR3. This chain joins TRBV5-1 and TRBJ2-5, with D tentatively TRBD1 or TRBD2 (5 bases each). The V and J ends lost 1 base and 5 bases respectively, with 15 bases between them. CDR1 and CDR2 from the germline V gene are SGHRS and YFSETQ. CDR3 length: 15 amino acids. CDR3 DNA: TGCGCCAGCAGCTTGTGGCAGGGTCGAGGGGAGACCCAGTACTTC. Translation gives CASSLWQGRGETQYF.

V usage is TRBV28 and J usage is TRBJ2-7, with 7 bases that match TRBD2. The germline V gene has CDR1 MDHEN and CDR2 SYDVKM. CDR3 length equals 16 residues. Unmatched junction bases numbered 11, after V lost 3 bases and J lost 3 bases. The CDR3 coding sequence is TGTGCCAGCAGTTTGGGGACGGGAGGAGGGTTCTACGAGCAGTACTTC. It is translated as CASSLGTGGGFYEQYF.

This rearrangement joins TRBV18 to TRBJ1-2, with a weak D call TRBD1 (6 bases). This CDR3 is 14 amino acids long. Trimming left V 8 bases short and J 6 bases short, with 19 bases between. CDR1 is KGHSH and CDR2 is LQKENI in the germline V gene. In DNA, the CDR3 is TGTGCCAGCACTATGTCCACAGGGTCGAATGGCTACACCTTC. Encoded protein: CASTMSTGSNGYTF.

CDR3 DNA: TGTGCCAGCAGTGAACTAGCGGTCCCTCGGGATGAGCAGTTCTTC. Translated, it gives CASSELAVPRDEQFF. This chain links TRBV7-9 with TRBJ2-1; 8 positions agree with TRBD2. CDR1 SEHNR and CDR2 FQNEAQ come from the germline V gene (reference sequence). Trimming took 6 bases from V and 8 from J; bases not matched to a gene: 12. The CDR3 length is 15 residues.